The 19 T cell receptor beta chains reported below all come from one sample, sequenced in a study of spatial heterogeneity in lung cancer. A single record per CDR3 protein comes from TCRdb applying MiXCR to the 5' RACE reads. The table has about 110,000 distinct CDR3 sequences, 11% seen once; the top ten hold more than 20%. Documented time point: blood at routine non-recurrence follow-up after resection. The sample here was PBMCs, taken at follow-up. These receptors were collected from a female donor with early-stage non-small cell lung cancer.

The gene calls are TRBV7-6 and TRBJ1-1, with TRBD1 as a possible D gene (6 bases). Trimming pared 2 bases from V and 4 bases from J, leaving 20 bases between. The CDR3 contains 17 residues. CDR1 SGHVS and CDR2 FNYEAQ come from the germline V gene. This CDR3 reads CASSLNIPGTRSTEAFF. For the CDR3, the DNA is TGTGCCAGCAGCTTAAATATCCCCGGGACAAGAAGCACTGAAGCTTTCTTT.

The V gene is TRBV19, the J gene TRBJ2-7; D remains unclear. Trimming pared 3 bases from V and 6 bases from J, leaving 12 bases between. Germline V gene lookup returns CDR1 LNHDA and CDR2 SQIVND (reference sequence). This CDR3 is 13 amino acids long. CDR3 residues: CASSITPKGEQYV. CDR3 bases: TGTGCCAGTAGTATCACCCCCAAGGGCGAGCAGTACGTC.

This chain links TRBV9 with TRBJ1-3; D not resolved. V was clipped by 0 bases and J by 1 base, with 8 bases between them. Germline assignment: CDR1 SGDLS and CDR2 YYNGEE. The CDR3 extends over 15 amino acids. The CDR3 coding sequence is TGTGCCAGCAGCGTAGAGTCCTCTTCTGGAAACACCATATATTTT. Translating gives CASSVESSSGNTIYF.

This clonotype was observed a handful of times. J is TRBJ2-6 and V is TRBV6-1; possibly TRBD1 for D (5 bases). Germline V gene sequence: CDR1 MNHNS, CDR2 SASEGT. This CDR3 region has 16 residues. V lost 4 bases, J lost 0 bases, and 10 bases lay in between. CDR3 sequence (DNA): TGTGCCAGCAGTGGTTACCAGGGCTCTGGGGCCAACGTCCTGACTTTC. Protein product: CASSGYQGSGANVLTF.

The rearrangement joins TRBV24-1 to TRBJ2-5, with D hard to call. This CDR3 is built from 14 residues. From germline, CDR1 is KGHDR and CDR2 SFDVKD. Between the trimmed V and J ends, which lost 6 bases and 7 bases, there was a span of 17 bases. CDR3: CATSPPVPSATQYF. The CDR3 coding sequence is TGTGCCACCAGTCCCCCAGTCCCCTCGGCGACCCAGTACTTC.

In this sample, this clonotype turned up a few times. V is TRBV6-2 or TRBV6-3 and J is TRBJ1-2; D ambiguous. Germline V gene sequence: CDR1 MNHEY, CDR2 SVGEGT. The CDR3 loop spans 12 amino acids. Trimming shortened V by 4 bases and J by 8 bases, and 11 bases separated the two germline ends. CDR3 protein: CASSLEPMGYTF. The CDR3 bases are TGTGCCAGCAGTTTAGAGCCTATGGGCTACACCTTC.

A few counts support this clonotype. The chain is built from TRBV6-5 and TRBJ2-7; a weak D match, TRBD1 (6 bases). The CDR3 totals 15 residues. Trimming removed 2 bases from V and 0 bases from J, with 11 bases in between. CDR1 and CDR2 from the germline V gene are MNHEY and SVGAGI. CDR3 nucleotide sequence: TGTGCCAGCAGTTACCGGACAGCTAGCTCCTACGAGCAGTACTTC. This codes for CASSYRTASSYEQYF.

The chain is built from TRBV19 and TRBJ2-6; weak D call: TRBD2 (5 bases). Germline V lookup: CDR1 LNHDA, CDR2 SQIVND (reference sequence). The CDR3 consists of 14 residues. Trimming removed 1 base from V and 9 bases from J, with 10 bases in between. DNA of the CDR3: TGTGCCAGTAGTATAGCTAAGACTATCAACGTCCTGACTTTC. Amino acid sequence: CASSIAKTINVLTF.

This clonotype turned up a few times. V usage is TRBV2 and J usage is TRBJ2-1; 14 positions match TRBD2. Germline lookup yields CDR1 SNHLY and CDR2 FYNNEI. The CDR3 runs to 15 residues. Trimming at V came to 6 bases and at J to 7 bases, leaving 5 bases not matched to a gene. CDR3 region: CASRGTSGSYNEQFF. The CDR3 DNA follows: TGTGCCAGCAGAGGGACTAGCGGGAGCTATAATGAGCAGTTCTTC.

Comment on this clonotype: A much larger clone differs by one base, so this may be a read error. This chain uses TRBV25-1 with TRBJ2-7; no clear D gene. The CDR3 consists of 11 residues. Germline V gene lookup returns CDR1 MGHDK and CDR2 SYGVNS. CDR3 region: CVSSGAYEQYF. Written as DNA, the CDR3 is TGTGTCAGCAGTGGGGCCTACGAGCAGTACTTC.

The chain couples TRBV19 to TRBJ2-5; TRBD2 matches at 7 bases. Germline V gene lookup returns CDR1 LNHDA and CDR2 SQIVND (reference sequence). Losses at the gene ends were 3 bases for V and 4 bases for J; bases not matched to a gene: 5. The CDR3 covers 14 residues. CDR3 sequence: CASSMRTRGETQYF. The CDR3 nucleotides are TGTGCCAGTAGTATGCGGACTAGAGGAGAGACCCAGTACTTC.

This clonotype has a count of ten or more. The chain uses TRBV20-1 and TRBJ1-5; D remains ambiguous. Per the germline V gene, CDR1 is DFQATT and CDR2 is SNEGSKA (reference sequence). Trimming stripped 2 bases from V and 3 bases from J, with 23 bases between. The CDR3 consists of 18 residues. CDR3 coding DNA: TGCAGTGCTAGACTTCGGAAGATTGCGCACGTTGACAATCAGCCCCAGCATTTT. This gives the protein CSARLRKIAHVDNQPQHF.

This clonotype was found a few times. This rearrangement joins TRBV2 to TRBJ2-1; D tentatively fits TRBD1 or TRBD2 (5 bases each). The germline V gene encodes CDR1 SNHLY and CDR2 FYNNEI. This CDR3 has 15 residues. With 6 bases removed from V and 6 bases from J, the gap between germline ends came to 18 bases. The CDR3 here is CASSRDGARGNEQFF. CDR3 nucleotide sequence: TGTGCCAGCAGCCGGGATGGGGCGAGGGGCAATGAGCAGTTCTTC. Full variable domain (rest looked up from reference TRBV2 and TRBJ2-1): EPEVTQTPSHQVTQMGQEVILRCVPISNHLYFYWYRQILGQKVEFLVSFYNNEISEKSEIFDDQFSVERPDGSNFTLKIRSTKLEDSAMYFCASSRDGARGNEQFFGPGTRLTVL.

This rearrangement joins TRBV7-8 to TRBJ2-3; D remains ambiguous. Trimming shortened V by 6 bases and J by 1 base, and 8 bases separated the two germline ends. The CDR3 totals 13 residues. Germline lookup yields CDR1 SGHVS and CDR2 FQNEAQ. For the CDR3, the DNA is TGTGCCAGCAGATTTAAAGGCACAGATACGCAGTATTTT. Protein sequence: CASRFKGTDTQYF.

This clonotype came up a few times. The chain links TRBV6-5 to TRBJ2-1; D assignment may be TRBD1 or TRBD2 (5 bases each). The CDR3 contains 15 residues. V dropped 6 bases and J dropped 5 bases, with 17 bases sitting between them. The germline gives CDR1 MNHEY, CDR2 SVGAGI. The CDR3 DNA sequence: TGTGCCAGCAGACCCGTTGACAGACTAAACAATGAGCAGTTCTTC. Its protein product is CASRPVDRLNNEQFF.

In its sample, this clonotype was seen many times. This rearrangement joins TRBV6-2 or TRBV6-3 to TRBJ1-1; D remains ambiguous. Germline V gives CDR1 MNHEY, CDR2 SVGEGT. Trimming removed 2 bases at V and 2 bases at J, with 9 bases between. The CDR3 has 14 amino acids. CDR3 sequence: CASSYRRQNTEAFF. CDR3 coding DNA: TGTGCCAGCAGTTACCGGCGGCAAAACACTGAAGCTTTCTTT.

This clonotype occurred a few times. The chain combines TRBV4-1 with TRBJ2-1, with 8 bases fitting TRBD2. This CDR3 has 16 residues. Germline CDR1 and CDR2: MGHRA and YSYEKL. V was clipped by 4 bases and J by 7 bases; unmatched bases: 12. The CDR3: CASSPPGTSARNEQFF. The CDR3 bases are TGCGCCAGCAGCCCTCCCGGGACTAGTGCTAGGAATGAGCAGTTCTTC.

This clonotype has only a few counts. The gene calls are TRBV7-2 and TRBJ1-2; D is unresolved. The CDR3 runs 12 residues. V was cut by 3 bases and J by 4 bases, with 6 bases left in between. CDR1 SGHTA and CDR2 FQGNSA come from the germline V gene. The CDR3, as DNA: TGTGCCAGCAGCTTCGGACTCTATGGCTACACCTTC. Protein sequence: CASSFGLYGYTF. Variable domain in full (rest from reference TRBV7-2 and TRBJ1-2): GAGVSQSPSNKVTEKGKDVELRCDPISGHTALYWYRQSLGQGLEFLIYFQGNSAPDKSGLPSDRFSAERTGGSVSTLTIQRTQQEDSAVYLCASSFGLYGYTFGSGTRLTVV.

This clonotype was seen a handful of times. J is TRBJ2-1 and V is TRBV5-1; TRBD2 agrees at 9 bases. Germline-derived CDR1 and CDR2 are SGHRS and YFSETQ. CDR3 length: 16 residues. V lost 5 bases and J lost 0; bases outside the gene matches: 6. The CDR3 DNA sequence: TGCGCCAGCAGTCCTAGCGGGAAGAGCTCCTACAATGAGCAGTTCTTC. Protein sequence: CASSPSGKSSYNEQFF.